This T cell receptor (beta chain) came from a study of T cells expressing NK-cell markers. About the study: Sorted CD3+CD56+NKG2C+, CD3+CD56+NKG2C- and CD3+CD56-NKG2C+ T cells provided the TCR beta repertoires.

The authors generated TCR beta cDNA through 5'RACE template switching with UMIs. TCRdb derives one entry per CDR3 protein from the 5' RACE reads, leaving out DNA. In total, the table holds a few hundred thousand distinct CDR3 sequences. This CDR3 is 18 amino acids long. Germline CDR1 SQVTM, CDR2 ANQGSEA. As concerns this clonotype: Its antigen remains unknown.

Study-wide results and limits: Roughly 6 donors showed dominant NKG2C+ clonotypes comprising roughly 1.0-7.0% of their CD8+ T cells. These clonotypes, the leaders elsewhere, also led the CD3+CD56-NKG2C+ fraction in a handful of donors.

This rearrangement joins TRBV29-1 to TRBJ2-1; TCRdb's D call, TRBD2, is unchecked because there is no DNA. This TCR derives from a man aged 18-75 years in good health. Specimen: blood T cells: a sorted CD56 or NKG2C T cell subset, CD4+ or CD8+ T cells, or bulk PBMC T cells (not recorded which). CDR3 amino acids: CSVEKAPLAGGLHNEQFF.